This T cell receptor (beta chain) was documented in a study of neoadjuvant anti-PD-1 for oral cavity cancer. Looking at the study overall: Nivolumab at 3 mg/kg was mostly given biweekly, three to four doses, pre-surgery. Patients without progression received a fourth nivolumab dose around day 43, then surgical resection on days 50-56. Whole-study findings and limits: Larger post-treatment preexisting tumor clones tracked with greater tumor shrinkage.

This clone occurred once. Its antigen is as yet unknown. Measured with immunoSEQ multiplex PCR; TCRdb has only the in-frame clones, and not every one. The sample contains tens of thousands of clones, 26% of which appear only once. Time point reported: after neoadjuvant nivolumab, at surgical resection. Per the germline V gene, CDR1 is MNHNY and CDR2 is SVGAGI (reference sequence). The V segment lost 6 bases and the J segment 7 bases; nucleotides outside the gene matches: 9. CDR3 length: 13 residues. The chain carries TRBV6-6 and TRBJ2-7, with 7 bases identical to TRBD2. This TCR was sampled from a person aged 35-80 years with oral cavity squamous cell carcinoma. Sequenced material: tumor tissue, taken after nivolumab (anti-PD-1) treatment. The CDR3 DNA sequence: TGTGCCAGCAGGATAGCGGGTGGTTTAGAGCAGTACTTC. Its protein product is CASRIAGGLEQYF.